The present entry profiles one T cell receptor (beta chain) with its context. This specimen belongs to a study of OX40 agonist ivuxolimab in advanced cancers. Clones were read by immunoSEQ multiplex PCR, and TCRdb kept only the in-frame ones, dropping some. The profile covers 25,000 to 35,000 clones, with around 84% appearing a single time and 20% to 25% taken by the ten largest. This receptor was taken from an adult with an advanced solid tumor such as melanoma, head and neck, liver or kidney cancer. The sequencing here drew on CD4+ or CD8+ T cells sorted from blood, taken in a trial of the OX40 agonist ivuxolimab.

The CDR3 protein is CASSLAWGSAYEQYF. The CDR3 nucleotides read TGCGCCAGCAGCTTGGCCTGGGGTAGCGCCTACGAGCAGTACTTC. The chain joins TRBV5-1 to TRBJ2-7, with D maybe TRBD2 (5 bases). Trimming cost V 0 bases and J 2 bases, with 12 bases left between them. Germline assignment: CDR1 SGHRS and CDR2 YFSETQ. The CDR3 totals 15 residues.